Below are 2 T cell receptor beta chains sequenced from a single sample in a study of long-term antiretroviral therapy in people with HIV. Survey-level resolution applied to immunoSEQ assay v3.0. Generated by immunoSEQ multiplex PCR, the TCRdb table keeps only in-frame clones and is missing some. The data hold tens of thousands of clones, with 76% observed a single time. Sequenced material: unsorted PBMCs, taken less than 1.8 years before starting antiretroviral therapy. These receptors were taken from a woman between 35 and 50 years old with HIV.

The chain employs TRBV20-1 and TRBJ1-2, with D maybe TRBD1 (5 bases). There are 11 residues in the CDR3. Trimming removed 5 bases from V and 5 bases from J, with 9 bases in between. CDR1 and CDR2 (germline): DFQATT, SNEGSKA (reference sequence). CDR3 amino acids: CSAWDRYGYTF. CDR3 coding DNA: TGCAGTGCTTGGGACCGTTATGGCTACACCTTC.

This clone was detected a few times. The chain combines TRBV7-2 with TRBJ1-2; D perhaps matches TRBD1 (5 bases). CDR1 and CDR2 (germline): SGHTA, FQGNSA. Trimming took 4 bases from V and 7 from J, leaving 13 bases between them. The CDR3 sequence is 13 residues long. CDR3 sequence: CASSSSPRGGYTF. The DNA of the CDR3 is TGTGCCAGCAGCTCCAGCCCAAGGGGTGGCTACACCTTC.